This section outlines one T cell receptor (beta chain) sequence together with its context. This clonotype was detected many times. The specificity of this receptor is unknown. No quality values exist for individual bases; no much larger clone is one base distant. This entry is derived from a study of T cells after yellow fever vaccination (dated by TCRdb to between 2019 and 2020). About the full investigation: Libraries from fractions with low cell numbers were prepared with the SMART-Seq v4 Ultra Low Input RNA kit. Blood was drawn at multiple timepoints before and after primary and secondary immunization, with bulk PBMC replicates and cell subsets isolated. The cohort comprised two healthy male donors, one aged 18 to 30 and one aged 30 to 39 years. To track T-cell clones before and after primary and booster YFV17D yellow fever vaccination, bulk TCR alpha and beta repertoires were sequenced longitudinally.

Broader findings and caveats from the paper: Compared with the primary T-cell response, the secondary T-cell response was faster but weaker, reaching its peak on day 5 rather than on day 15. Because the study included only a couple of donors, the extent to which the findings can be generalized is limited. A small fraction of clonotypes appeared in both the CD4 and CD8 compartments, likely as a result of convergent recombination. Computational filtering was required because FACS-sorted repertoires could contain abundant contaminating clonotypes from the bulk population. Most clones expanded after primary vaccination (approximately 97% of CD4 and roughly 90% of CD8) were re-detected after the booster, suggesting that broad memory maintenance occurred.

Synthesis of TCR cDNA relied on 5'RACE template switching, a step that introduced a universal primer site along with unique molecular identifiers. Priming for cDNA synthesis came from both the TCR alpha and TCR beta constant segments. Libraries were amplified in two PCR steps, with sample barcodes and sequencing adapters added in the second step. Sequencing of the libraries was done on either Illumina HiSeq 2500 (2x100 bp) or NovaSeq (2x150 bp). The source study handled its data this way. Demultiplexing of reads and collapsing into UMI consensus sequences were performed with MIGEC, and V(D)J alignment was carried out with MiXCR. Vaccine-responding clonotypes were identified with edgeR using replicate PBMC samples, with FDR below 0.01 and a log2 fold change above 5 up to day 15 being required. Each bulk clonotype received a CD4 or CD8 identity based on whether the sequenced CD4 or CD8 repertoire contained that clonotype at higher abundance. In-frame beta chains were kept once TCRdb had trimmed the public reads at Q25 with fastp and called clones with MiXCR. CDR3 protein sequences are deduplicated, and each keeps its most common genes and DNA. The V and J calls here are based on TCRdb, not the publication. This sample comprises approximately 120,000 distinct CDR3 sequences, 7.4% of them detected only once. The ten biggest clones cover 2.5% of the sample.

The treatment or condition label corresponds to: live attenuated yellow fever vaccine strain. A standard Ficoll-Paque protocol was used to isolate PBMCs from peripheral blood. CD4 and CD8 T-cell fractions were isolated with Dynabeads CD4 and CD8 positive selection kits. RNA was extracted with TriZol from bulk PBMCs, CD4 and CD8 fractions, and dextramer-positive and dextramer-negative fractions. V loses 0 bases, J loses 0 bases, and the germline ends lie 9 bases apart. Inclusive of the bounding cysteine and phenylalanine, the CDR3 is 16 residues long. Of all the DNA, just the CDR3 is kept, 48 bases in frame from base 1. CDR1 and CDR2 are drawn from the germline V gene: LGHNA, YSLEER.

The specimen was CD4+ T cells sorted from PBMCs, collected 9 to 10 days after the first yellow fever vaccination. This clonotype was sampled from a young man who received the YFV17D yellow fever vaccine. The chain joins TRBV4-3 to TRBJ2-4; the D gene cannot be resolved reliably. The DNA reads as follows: TGCGCCAGCAGCCAAGAGGGCAGACAAGCCAAAAACATTCAGTACTTC. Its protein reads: CASSQEGRQAKNIQYF.